The 26 T cell receptor beta chains below all came from one sample that was sequenced in a study of T cell repertoires in aging, cancer and after chemotherapy. Rearranged V-D-J TRB sequences were amplified with a mixed TRB-A/B primer pool. TCRdb re-called the multiplex PCR reads with MiXCR, one entry per CDR3 protein. The sample consists of fewer than 12,000 distinct CDR3 sequences, 32% of them appearing once. Peripheral blood genomic DNA, not sorted cells or RNA, was the template. The sample was blood. Every receptor here comes from a human donor in good health.

By share, this clonotype counts as medium-sized. The chain employs TRBV6-2 or TRBV6-3 and TRBJ2-1; D is undetermined. CDR3 length: 14 amino acids. CDR1 is MNHEY and CDR2 is SVGEGT in the germline V gene. The germline V and J ends were trimmed by 2 bases and 6 bases, with 11 bases remaining between them. CDR3 sequence reads: CASSYREVSNEQFF. In DNA form, the CDR3 reads TGTGCCAGCAGTTACAGGGAAGTAAGCAATGAGCAGTTCTTC.

In this sample, this clonotype turned up a few times. J is TRBJ2-3 and V is TRBV7-6; D is unclear. The CDR3 runs to 16 residues. Trimming pared 0 bases from V and 2 bases from J, leaving 12 bases between. Germline CDR1 is SGHVS and CDR2 is FNYEAQ. The CDR3 reads CASSLAKGWATDTQYF. The DNA for the CDR3 is TGTGCCAGCAGCTTAGCGAAGGGTTGGGCCACAGATACGCAGTATTTT.

The chain combines TRBV6-5 with TRBJ1-1; D remains ambiguous. This CDR3 is built from 14 residues. Per germline, CDR1 MNHEY and CDR2 SVGAGI. V was trimmed by 7 bases and J by 5 bases, leaving 17 bases between them. CDR3 DNA: TGTGCCAGCACCATCCCTGGGGTAGGGACTGAAGCTTTCTTT. This codes for CASTIPGVGTEAFF.

The chain recombines TRBV19 with TRBJ2-7; 7 bases are a match to TRBD2. V shed 4 bases and J 4 bases; nucleotides not matched to a gene: 7. The CDR3 sequence is 14 residues long. Germline V CDR1 and CDR2: LNHDA, SQIVND (reference sequence). CDR3 sequence reads: CASSRGGEPYEQYF. In DNA form, the CDR3 reads TGTGCCAGTAGTAGGGGGGGGGAGCCGTACGAGCAGTACTTC.

The chain is built from TRBV5-4 and TRBJ2-3; the D is unclear. This CDR3 contains 15 residues. CDR1 and CDR2 from the germline V gene are SGHNT and YYREEE (reference sequence). The V gene lost 4 bases and the J gene lost 1 base, with 13 bases spanning the gap. The CDR3 sequence: CASSTAAQGTDTQYF. The CDR3, as DNA: TGTGCCAGCAGCACGGCGGCCCAGGGCACAGATACGCAGTATTTT.

Within the sample, this clonotype is medium-sized. The rearrangement joins TRBV15 to TRBJ2-6, with a possible D match to TRBD1 (6 bases). This CDR3 contains 16 residues. V lost 0 bases to trimming and J lost 0 bases, with 6 bases between them. Germline assignment: CDR1 LNHNV and CDR2 YYDKDF (reference sequence). The chain's CDR3 is CATSREDSSGANVLTF. CDR3 nucleotide sequence: TGTGCCACCAGCAGAGAGGACAGCTCTGGGGCCAACGTCCTGACTTTC.

Concerning this clonotype: A read error may explain this, as a much larger clone is one base away. The chain uses TRBV29-1 and TRBJ1-6; 10 nucleotides agree with TRBD1. Germline CDR1 and CDR2: SQVTM and ANQGSEA. The CDR3 covers 13 residues. CDR3 in DNA: TGCGGCGTCGGACAGGGGGGTAATTCACCCCTCCACTTT. It specifies CGVGQGGNSPLHF.

The V gene is TRBV14, the J gene TRBJ1-3, with D hard to call. The CDR3 covers 13 residues. From germline, CDR1 is SGHDN and CDR2 FVKESK. Trimming removed 3 bases at V and 4 bases at J, with 7 bases between. CDR3 bases: TGTGCCAGCAGCCAGGTTGGAGGAAACACCATATATTTT. Protein product: CASSQVGGNTIYF.

This clonotype was found a few times. The rearrangement joins TRBV12-3 or TRBV12-4 to TRBJ2-4; D may match TRBD1 or TRBD2 (5 bases each). Trimming removed 1 base at V and 5 bases at J, with 9 bases between. The CDR3 extends over 14 amino acids. This chain's CDR3 is CASSLGGIQNIQYF. CDR3 DNA sequence: TGTGCCAGCAGTTTAGGGGGGATCCAAAACATTCAGTACTTC.

This chain connects TRBV6-1 to TRBJ1-2; maybe TRBD1 (6 bases). The CDR3 loop spans 13 amino acids. Germline-derived CDR1 and CDR2 are MNHNS and SASEGT. Trimming pared 2 bases from V and 8 bases from J, leaving 12 bases between. The CDR3 spells CASSEQGTWGYTF. The CDR3 DNA is TGTGCCAGCAGTGAACAGGGGACATGGGGCTACACCTTC.

This clonotype was seen only a few times. The J gene is TRBJ1-5, the V gene TRBV6-1; D remains unclear. Trimming stripped 4 bases from V and 10 bases from J, with 11 bases between. The CDR3 has 12 amino acids. Germline CDR1 and CDR2: MNHNS and SASEGT. In nucleotides, the CDR3 is TGTGCCAGCAGTGGATCGCCGGGACCCCAGCATTTT. Its protein product is CASSGSPGPQHF.

J is TRBJ1-3 and V is TRBV5-5; D ambiguous. The ends were cut back, 4 bases at V and 0 bases at J, with 8 bases in the middle. There are 14 residues in the CDR3. The germline V gene encodes CDR1 SGHKS and CDR2 YYEKEE (reference sequence). The CDR3 region is CASSLSGSGNTIYF. CDR3 nucleotides: TGTGCCAGCAGCCTCAGCGGCTCTGGAAACACCATATATTTT.

This rearrangement joins TRBV19 to TRBJ1-6, with TRBD1 matching over 7 bases. Trimming removed 10 bases from V and 5 bases from J; junction bases left unmatched: 8. The CDR3 is made up of 14 amino acids. Per the germline V gene, CDR1 is LNHDA and CDR2 is SQIVND (reference sequence). The CDR3 loop reads CATNRDSHNSPLHF. The CDR3 DNA reads TGTGCCACCAACCGGGACAGTCATAATTCACCCCTCCACTTT.

Points on this clonotype: The junction departs from germline at one end; a sequencing error may be responsible. The V and J genes are TRBV20-1 and TRBJ2-2; tentatively, D is TRBD1 or TRBD2 (5 bases each). This CDR3 comprises 16 residues. Germline CDR1 DFQATT, CDR2 SNEGSKA (reference sequence). Here the CDR3 DNA reads TGCAGTGCTAGAGTGAGGGGCCCTACGAAGACCGGGGAGCTGTTTTTT. As protein: CSARVRGPTKTGELFF.

The chain combines TRBV5-1 with TRBJ1-4; 9 nucleotides match TRBD1. This CDR3 spans 17 amino acids. Looked up from germline, CDR1 is SGHRS and CDR2 is YFSETQ. With V trimmed by 0 bases and J by 6 bases, 9 bases remained unmatched. The CDR3 nucleotides read TGCGCCAGCAGCTTGGACCAACCGGGACAGGGAGATGAAAAACTGTTTTTT. Translated, it gives CASSLDQPGQGDEKLFF.

This clonotype showed up just a few times. The gene calls are TRBV11-3 and TRBJ1-1; 7 bases are a match to TRBD1. The J segment lost 2 bases and the V segment lost 0 bases, leaving 3 bases of the junction unmatched. The CDR3 has 15 amino acids. The germline V gene encodes CDR1 SGHNT and CDR2 YENEEA. The CDR3 DNA sequence: TGTGCCAGCAGCTTAGATAAGGGGGCCAACACTGAAGCTTTCTTT. Amino acid sequence: CASSLDKGANTEAFF.

V is TRBV6-2 or TRBV6-3 and J is TRBJ2-2; a possible D gene is TRBD2 (7 bases). The V end was cut by 7 bases, the J end by 7 bases, with 13 bases between. Per germline, CDR1 MNHEY and CDR2 SVGEGT. CDR3 length equals 13 residues. The CDR3, as DNA: TGTGCCAGCATGGGGGGGGGCCTCGGGGAGCTGTTTTTT. Amino acids: CASMGGGLGELFF.

The chain recombines TRBV30 with TRBJ1-3; D unresolved. There are 17 residues in the CDR3. CDR1 and CDR2 (germline): GTSNPN, SVGIG (reference sequence). V was trimmed by 2 bases and J by 0 bases, leaving 17 bases between them. This CDR3 is CAWSFYTAMNSGNTIYF. CDR3 nucleotides: TGTGCCTGGAGTTTTTATACGGCGATGAACTCTGGAAACACCATATATTTT.

This clonotype is labeled as medium-sized. V is TRBV7-2 and J is TRBJ2-2, with D possibly matching TRBD1 (5 bases). V was trimmed by 2 bases and J by 2 bases, leaving 9 bases between them. This CDR3 has 15 residues. The V gene's germline CDR1 is SGHTA and CDR2 FQGNSA. The CDR3 coding sequence is TGTGCCAGCAGCTTACAGGGTCCAAACACCGGGGAGCTGTTTTTT. Encoded protein: CASSLQGPNTGELFF.

This clonotype was seen a handful of times. The chain carries TRBV10-3 and TRBJ2-3; TRBD2 aligns across 8 bases. J gave up 6 bases and V 4 bases, and 6 bases lay outside the gene matches. The germline gives CDR1 ENHRY, CDR2 SYGVKD. CDR3 length: 14 residues. The CDR3 bases are TGTGCCATCAGTGCTGACCGGGAGGGGGATACGCAGTATTTT. It specifies CAISADREGDTQYF.

CDR3 nucleotides: TGCGCCAGCAGCGACAGGGTAGGGCAGCCCCAGCATTTT. It yields the protein CASSDRVGQPQHF. This chain joins TRBV10-2 and TRBJ1-5, with 7 bases aligning to TRBD1. The CDR3 is 13 residues long. With 6 bases clipped from V and 7 bases from J, the junction kept 6 bases outside the gene matches. Germline CDR1 is WSHSY and CDR2 is SAAADI.

DNA of the CDR3: TGTGCCAGCAGGAAAGAAGGAGGCACTGAAGCTTTCTTT. Amino acid sequence: CASRKEGGTEAFF. This rearrangement joins TRBV6-2 or TRBV6-3 to TRBJ1-1; D not certain. CDR1 is MNHEY and CDR2 is SVGEGT in the germline V gene. Trimming cost V 6 bases and J 4 bases, with 12 bases left between them. The CDR3 length is 13 residues.

V usage is TRBV20-1 and J usage is TRBJ1-5, with 7 nucleotides matching TRBD1. Losses at the gene ends were 2 bases for V and 7 bases for J; bases not matched to a gene: 20. The germline V gene encodes CDR1 DFQATT and CDR2 SNEGSKA (reference sequence). The CDR3 covers 18 residues. In nucleotides, the CDR3 is TGCAGTGCTAGACCTCGGTGGAGGGGGCGTGGATTGGACCAGCCCCAGCATTTT. Encoded protein: CSARPRWRGRGLDQPQHF.

This clonotype has more than one count but fewer than ten. Because the CDR3's place on the DNA is in doubt, the DNA is left out and the CDR3 is given as listed by TCRdb. The rearrangement uses TRBV6-5 and TRBJ1-2; the D call of TRBD1 is as the table states it, not checked on the DNA. Termini included, the CDR3 measures 17 amino acids. The germline V gene has CDR1 MNHEY and CDR2 SVGAGI. CDR3 sequence: CASSYSGQGAFFGGYTF.

Relative to its sample, this clonotype is medium-sized (0.01 to 0.1%). V usage is TRBV27 and J usage is TRBJ2-2; possibly TRBD1 or TRBD2 for D (6 bases each). The germline V gene has CDR1 MNHEY and CDR2 SMNVEV (reference sequence). The CDR3 contains 14 residues. Trimming pared 3 bases from V and 6 bases from J, leaving 11 bases between. The CDR3 protein is CASSLEGVAGELFF. The CDR3 DNA reads as TGTGCCAGCAGTTTGGAGGGGGTAGCCGGGGAGCTGTTTTTT.

This chain connects TRBV10-1 to TRBJ1-6; no clear D. CDR1 is WNHNN and CDR2 is SYGVQD in the germline V gene (reference sequence). The CDR3 loop spans 14 amino acids. V was pared by 5 bases and J by 7 bases, with 12 bases between. CDR3 residues: CASSQANGNSPLHF. In nucleotides, the CDR3 is TGCGCCAGCAGTCAAGCGAACGGGAATTCACCCCTCCACTTT.